This T cell receptor (beta chain) is from a study of cytomegalovirus exposure and HLA in healthy donors. Whole-study context: Earlier results showed some 120 million unique TCR beta sequences derived from some 190 million T cells. Regarding the study as a whole: CMV antigen specificity was confirmed in vitro for a few CMV-associated chains.

PCR employed 60 Vbeta and 13 Jbeta primers. Sequencing used immunoSEQ multiplex PCR; TCRdb keeps in-frame clones, though not all of them. The table lists approximately 150,000 clones, 81% of them singletons. In its sample, this clone was seen once. Its matching antigen is unknown. The source material was PBMCs. The receptor comes from a man in his fifties or sixties in good health and CMV-seropositive.

Written as DNA, the CDR3 is TGTGCCAGCAGCCCTACGACAGCAACCCTCATGAACACTGAAGCTTTCTTT. Its protein product is CASSPTTATLMNTEAFF. This rearrangement joins TRBV7-8 to TRBJ1-1, with D perhaps TRBD1 (5 bases). This CDR3 region has 17 residues. Trimming took off 5 bases at V and 0 bases at J, with 19 bases between the two ends. Germline CDR1 SGHVS, CDR2 FQNEAQ.